These 17 T cell receptor beta chains originate from one sample sequenced in a study of CD8+CD57+ T cells in acquired aplastic anemia. The template for TCR beta VDJ and CDR3 sequence profiling was genomic DNA. From the reads, TCRdb called clonotypes with MiXCR, one entry per CDR3 protein. In the table there are about 160,000 distinct CDR3 sequences, roughly 45% of which are singletons. The sequencing sample was made of sorted CD4+, CD8+, or CD8+CD57+ T cells (not recorded which) from PBMCs. The receptors were gathered from a human donor in good health.

This clonotype was detected once. This chain joins TRBV7-2 and TRBJ1-2; 9 positions match TRBD1. Germline-derived CDR1 and CDR2 are SGHTA and FQGNSA. There are 13 residues in the CDR3. V was pared by 1 base and J by 11 bases, with 5 bases of the junction left unmatched. The CDR3 spells CASSLVGQGSYTF. The CDR3 coding sequence is TGTGCCAGCAGCTTAGTGGGACAGGGATCTTACACCTTC.

The V and J genes are TRBV6-5 and TRBJ2-1; the match to TRBD2 covers 8 bases. The ends lost 4 bases at V and 9 bases at J; junction bases unmatched: 14. Germline lookup yields CDR1 MNHEY and CDR2 SVGAGI. This CDR3 comprises 16 residues. CDR3 DNA: TGTGCCAGCAGTTCGGTAAGCGGGAGAGGAAATAGTGAGCAGTTCTTC. Protein sequence: CASSSVSGRGNSEQFF.

This clonotype has a handful of counts. This chain uses TRBV30 with TRBJ1-5; D uncertain. The germline V gene encodes CDR1 GTSNPN and CDR2 SVGIG (reference sequence). The V and J ends lost 2 bases and 3 bases respectively, with 8 bases between them. This CDR3 has 13 amino acids. The CDR3 nucleotides read TGTGCCTGGAGTCAGCAGAACAATCAGCCCCAGCATTTT. This gives the protein CAWSQQNNQPQHF.

V is TRBV25-1 and J is TRBJ1-6; 9 positions agree with TRBD1. The J segment lost 10 bases and the V segment lost 6 bases, leaving 10 bases of the junction unmatched. The germline gives CDR1 MGHDK, CDR2 SYGVNS. The CDR3 runs to 15 residues. In nucleotides, the CDR3 is TGTGCCAGCAGCGCCCCCGGGACAGGGTCGTCACCCCTCCACTTT. Protein product: CASSAPGTGSSPLHF.

This clonotype showed up many times. J is TRBJ2-1 and V is TRBV10-3; D is perhaps TRBD2 (6 bases). Germline lookup yields CDR1 ENHRY and CDR2 SYGVKD. V was cut by 3 bases and J by 7 bases, with 13 bases left in between. CDR3 length: 14 residues. Written as DNA, the CDR3 is TGTGCCATCAGTGATTATAGCGGCCAAAATGAGCAGTTCTTC. It yields the protein CAISDYSGQNEQFF.

This chain uses TRBV4-3 with TRBJ1-6; 9 bases are a match to TRBD1. V trimming: 1 base; J trimming: 7 bases; junction bases outside the gene matches: 11. Germline CDR1 LGHNA, CDR2 YSLEER. The CDR3 spans 18 residues. The CDR3 region has the DNA TGCGCCAGCAGCCAAGCCCATTCACAGGGGGCCAAGAATTCACCCCTCCACTTT. Its translation is CASSQAHSQGAKNSPLHF.

This clonotype occurred many times. The chain combines TRBV15 with TRBJ1-1, with D perhaps TRBD1 (6 bases). The germline V and J ends were trimmed by 2 bases and 4 bases, with 20 bases remaining between them. The V gene's germline CDR1 is LNHNV and CDR2 YYDKDF (reference sequence). The length of the CDR3 is 17 residues. CDR3 residues: CATSRPRDIRGGTEAFF. CDR3 DNA sequence: TGTGCCACCAGCAGACCAAGGGACATTAGGGGTGGCACTGAAGCTTTCTTT.

Ten or more counts support this clonotype. V gene TRBV5-4 combines with J gene TRBJ1-2; D is perhaps TRBD1 (6 bases). Trimming shortened V by 3 bases and J by 4 bases, and 28 bases separated the two germline ends. The CDR3 sequence is 19 residues long. Germline V gene data show CDR1 as SGHNT and CDR2 as YYREEE (reference sequence). The CDR3 reads CASSSTTGPRTDNLYGYTF. CDR3 bases: TGTGCCAGCAGCTCAACCACTGGGCCGCGGACAGACAACCTCTATGGCTACACCTTC. The whole variable domain, remainder taken from reference TRBV5-4 and TRBJ1-2, is ETGVTQSPTHLIKTRGQQVTLRCSSQSGHNTVSWYQQALGQGPQFIFQYYREEENGRGNFPPRFSGLQFPNYSSELNVNALELDDSALYLCASSSTTGPRTDNLYGYTFGSGTRLTVV.

The CDR3 DNA follows: TGTGCCACCAGTCACCTAGACAGGGGGATAGAAGATACGCAGTATTTT. Its protein product is CATSHLDRGIEDTQYF. The chain links TRBV24-1 to TRBJ2-3, with 9 positions matching TRBD1. J lost 5 bases, V lost 6 bases, and 11 bases had no gene match. The CDR3 sequence is 16 residues long. Looked up from germline, CDR1 is KGHDR and CDR2 is SFDVKD.

This clonotype occurred many times. The chain employs TRBV24-1 and TRBJ1-3, with D uncertain. Germline assignment: CDR1 KGHDR and CDR2 SFDVKD. The CDR3 contains 18 residues. Trimming shortened V by 0 bases and J by 4 bases, and 18 bases separated the two germline ends. The CDR3 sequence: CATSDLMFWGSEGNTIYF. The CDR3, as DNA: TGTGCCACCAGTGATTTGATGTTTTGGGGATCGGAAGGAAACACCATATATTTT.

J is TRBJ2-5 and V is TRBV7-6, with D possibly matching TRBD1 (6 bases). This CDR3 comprises 14 residues. The germline V gene encodes CDR1 SGHVS and CDR2 FNYEAQ. The V end was cut by 3 bases, the J end by 1 base, with 9 bases between. The CDR3 loop reads CASSFTGFQETQYF. In DNA form, the CDR3 reads TGTGCCAGCAGCTTTACAGGGTTCCAAGAGACCCAGTACTTC.

This clonotype was recorded at least ten times. This chain joins TRBV2 and TRBJ2-1; TRBD1 is a possible D gene (6 bases). The CDR3 is made up of 15 amino acids. The germline V and J ends were trimmed by 6 bases and 4 bases, with 16 bases remaining between them. CDR1 is SNHLY and CDR2 is FYNNEI in the germline V gene. In nucleotides, the CDR3 is TGTGCCAGCAGCTCGGAGGCAGGACAGTACAATGAGCAGTTCTTC. This sequence encodes CASSSEAGQYNEQFF.

This clonotype came up many times. The V gene is TRBV12-5, the J gene TRBJ2-3; D is unclear. The CDR3 extends over 13 amino acids. Trimming cost V 3 bases and J 2 bases, with 6 bases left between them. CDR1 and CDR2 from the germline V gene are LGHNT and FRNRAP. This chain's CDR3 is CASGFGLTDTQYF. The CDR3 nucleotides read TGTGCTAGTGGTTTTGGCCTCACAGATACGCAGTATTTT.

This clonotype appeared a few times. The chain links TRBV19 to TRBJ2-5; D call uncertain. The V end was cut by 6 bases, the J end by 5 bases, with 13 bases between. This CDR3 is built from 13 residues. Germline V gives CDR1 LNHDA, CDR2 SQIVND (reference sequence). CDR3 residues: CASSPVNTETQYF. In DNA form, the CDR3 reads TGTGCCAGTAGCCCTGTCAATACGGAGACCCAGTACTTC.

With respect to this clonotype: Possible read error: a much larger clone is one base away. V is TRBV4-3 and J is TRBJ2-1; the D gene is possibly TRBD2 (6 bases). Germline V lookup: CDR1 LGHNA, CDR2 YSLEER. The CDR3 spans 16 residues. CDR3 bases: TGCGCCAGCAGCCTCGGGCCTCGAGGGACTTACAATGAGCGGTTCTTC. It specifies CASSLGPRGTYNERFF.

This chain connects TRBV7-2 to TRBJ2-7, with D perhaps matching TRBD1 or TRBD2 (5 bases each). This CDR3 spans 13 amino acids. Germline values: CDR1 SGHTA, CDR2 FQGNSA. V was trimmed by 8 bases and J by 0 bases, leaving 11 bases between them. The DNA of the CDR3 is TGTGCCAGCCTAGCAGGGAACTCCTACGAGCAGTACTTC. Translation: CASLAGNSYEQYF.

DNA of the CDR3: TGCGCCAGCAGCCAAGAATGGCAGAGCTCCTACGAGCAGTACTTC. It is translated as CASSQEWQSSYEQYF. The rearrangement joins TRBV4-1 to TRBJ2-7; D unresolved. V shed 0 bases and J shed 0 bases, with 9 bases lying between them. Germline V CDR1 and CDR2: MGHRA, YSYEKL. CDR3 size: 15 residues.